These 26 T cell receptor beta chains originate from one sample sequenced in a study of blood T cell repertoires in COVID-19 (TCRdb year 2020). Library generation was performed with the immunoSEQ multiplex PCR assay. The immuneACCESS repertoire file appears here via TCRdb, limited to in-frame rearrangements. These files lack a portion of the clones; in checked studies, under half of the deficit traces to unresolved V genes, and the cause of the others is not known. This sample holds over 85,000 clones; 70% to 90% were observed only once. 4% to 5% of the sample is taken by the ten largest. The sequenced sample was peripheral blood. The receptors here all came from a human donor in a cohort sampled during active COVID-19.

The chain recombines TRBV4-1 with TRBJ2-1, with TRBD1 identical over 9 bases. V shed 4 bases, J shed 7 bases, and the junction held 11 bases outside the gene matches. CDR1 and CDR2 (germline): MGHRA, YSYEKL. This CDR3 is built from 16 residues. The CDR3 spells CASSPGQGQRQNEQFF. CDR3 coding DNA: TGCGCCAGCAGCCCGGGACAGGGCCAAAGGCAGAATGAGCAGTTCTTC.

The table lists this clone with a count of one. CDR3 DNA sequence: TGCAGCGTAGGACAGGTTAGCAATCAGCCCCAGCATTTT. It encodes CSVGQVSNQPQHF. The J gene is TRBJ1-5, the V gene TRBV29-1; 7 bases line up with TRBD1. Germline V gene data show CDR1 as SQVTM and CDR2 as ANQGSEA. The V gene end was trimmed by 6 bases and the J gene end by 0 bases; junction bases not matched to a gene: 2. The CDR3 length is 13 residues. The entire variable domain, with the rest obtained from reference TRBV29-1 and TRBJ1-5, is as follows: SAVISQKPSRDICQRGTSLTIQCQVDSQVTMMFWYRQQPGQSLTLIATANQGSEATYESGFVIDKFPISRPNLTFSTLTVSNMSPEDSSIYLCSVGQVSNQPQHFGDGTRLSIL.

This chain uses TRBV5-5 with TRBJ2-1; 7 nucleotides match TRBD2. The CDR3 runs to 16 residues. Germline V CDR1 and CDR2: SGHKS, YYEKEE (reference sequence). V lost 1 base, J lost 0 bases, and 4 bases stayed unmatched. CDR3 loop: CASSLRGESSYNEQFF. CDR3 coding DNA: TGTGCCAGCAGCTTGCGGGGGGAAAGCTCCTACAATGAGCAGTTCTTC.

This rearrangement joins TRBV24-1 to TRBJ2-2, with 7 bases aligning to TRBD1. The trim removed 5 bases at V and 5 bases at J, leaving 4 bases unmatched. This CDR3 has 14 amino acids. Germline V gene lookup returns CDR1 KGHDR and CDR2 SFDVKD. The CDR3 DNA sequence: TGTGCCACCAGTGGGGACAGAATTACCGGGGAGCTGTTTTTT. This encodes CATSGDRITGELFF.

The V call is TRBV2, the J call TRBJ2-5; 8 nucleotides match TRBD1. Trimming at V came to 4 bases and at J to 2 bases, leaving 6 bases not matched to a gene. This CDR3 region has 15 residues. Germline V lookup: CDR1 SNHLY, CDR2 FYNNEI. The CDR3 loop is CASSGQGLRQETQYF. The CDR3 DNA sequence: TGTGCCAGCAGTGGACAGGGGCTTAGGCAAGAGACCCAGTACTTC.

The chain has TRBV18 and TRBJ1-3, with D unresolved. The CDR3 is 14 residues long. Germline lookup yields CDR1 KGHSH and CDR2 LQKENI. V was pared by 6 bases and J by 4 bases, with 13 bases between. In DNA, the CDR3 is TGTGCCAGCTCGCAGTCGCGGGAAGGAAACACCATATATTTT. Its translation: CASSQSREGNTIYF.

The gene calls are TRBV6-1 and TRBJ1-2, with D uncertain. Germline V CDR1 and CDR2: MNHNS, SASEGT. The CDR3 is 15 residues long. Trimming took off 1 base at V and 2 bases at J, with 11 bases between the two ends. CDR3 nucleotides: TGTGCCAGCAGTGAAGGGCGGTCCGGGAACTATGGCTACACCTTC. As protein: CASSEGRSGNYGYTF.

This chain uses TRBV20-1 with TRBJ2-3; tentatively, D is TRBD2 (6 bases). Germline V lookup: CDR1 DFQATT, CDR2 SNEGSKA (reference sequence). V lost 5 bases to trimming and J lost 9 bases, with 12 bases between them. This CDR3 comprises 11 residues. DNA for the CDR3: TGCAGTGCTGAGACTAGTCGAACGCAGTATTTT. Encoded protein: CSAETSRTQYF.

The chain uses TRBV2 and TRBJ1-2; 8 bases map to TRBD1. This CDR3 comprises 17 residues. Germline CDR1 and CDR2: SNHLY and FYNNEI. With 7 bases clipped from V and 0 bases from J, the junction kept 13 bases outside the gene matches. CDR3 region: CASNAWGQVGANYGYTF. The CDR3 DNA reads TGTGCCAGCAATGCCTGGGGACAGGTTGGTGCTAACTATGGCTACACCTTC.

The genes are TRBV7-2 and TRBJ2-5; tentatively, D is TRBD2 (5 bases). The CDR3 sequence is 15 residues long. CDR1 is SGHTA and CDR2 is FQGNSA in the germline V gene. The ends were cut back, 5 bases at V and 5 bases at J, with 18 bases in the middle. The CDR3 loop is CASSKRVSTGETQYF. The CDR3 region has the DNA TGTGCCAGCAGCAAAAGAGTATCCACGGGGGAGACCCAGTACTTC.

The CDR3 here is CASSEGGQGGNEQFF. The DNA of the CDR3 is TGTGCCAGCAGTGAAGGGGGGCAGGGTGGAAATGAGCAGTTCTTC. V usage is TRBV2 and J usage is TRBJ2-1, with a possible D match to TRBD1 (6 bases). CDR3 length equals 15 residues. Per germline, CDR1 SNHLY and CDR2 FYNNEI. Trimming took off 1 base at V and 7 bases at J, with 14 bases between the two ends.

The chain combines TRBV3-1 (or the pseudogene TRBV3-2) with TRBJ1-1, with D unresolved. V was clipped by 4 bases and J by 0 bases, with 6 bases between them. Germline loops: CDR1 LGHDT, CDR2 YNNKEL (reference sequence). This CDR3 is built from 13 residues. Written as DNA, the CDR3 is TGTGCCAGCAGCCGGGCGTTGAACACTGAAGCTTTCTTT. Translated, it gives CASSRALNTEAFF.

The chain couples TRBV9 to TRBJ2-5; D might be TRBD2 (5 bases). V was trimmed by 4 bases and J by 3 bases, leaving 13 bases between them. The CDR3 consists of 14 residues. Germline CDR1 SGDLS, CDR2 YYNGEE. The CDR3 loop is CASSIEGSKETQYF. CDR3 coding DNA: TGTGCCAGCAGCATCGAGGGAAGCAAAGAGACCCAGTACTTC.

The V and J genes are TRBV10-1 and TRBJ2-3; possibly TRBD2 for D (6 bases). The germline CDR1 and CDR2 sequences are WNHNN and SYGVQD (reference sequence). This CDR3 has 14 amino acids. V was pared by 10 bases and J by 2 bases, with 16 bases between. This chain's CDR3 is CATALGGDTDTQYF. The CDR3 nucleotides are TGCGCCACCGCGTTAGGAGGGGACACAGATACGCAGTATTTT.

This rearrangement joins TRBV18 to TRBJ1-1; D is perhaps TRBD1 (5 bases). Trimming removed 2 bases from V and 5 bases from J, with 12 bases in between. The CDR3 loop spans 14 amino acids. Germline lookup yields CDR1 KGHSH and CDR2 LQKENI. CDR3 sequence (DNA): TGTGCCAGCTCACCAAAATCCGGGGGGACTGAAGCTTTCTTT. The encoded protein is CASSPKSGGTEAFF.

This chain links TRBV10-3 with TRBJ2-3; D perhaps matches TRBD1 (6 bases). CDR1 is ENHRY, CDR2 SYGVKD, per germline. V was shortened by 10 bases and J by 5 bases, with 16 bases between the two germline ends. This CDR3 spans 13 amino acids. The CDR3: CATQPGQGDTQYF. The CDR3, as DNA: TGTGCCACCCAACCGGGACAAGGAGATACGCAGTATTTT.

In DNA, the CDR3 is TGTGCCAGCAGCCTCGGGACCTACAATGAGCAGTTCTTC. Its translation: CASSLGTYNEQFF. V and J are TRBV7-3 and TRBJ2-1; perhaps TRBD2 as D (5 bases). CDR1 is SGHTA, CDR2 FQGTGA, per germline. The V gene lost 5 bases and the J gene lost 2 bases, with 7 bases spanning the gap. This CDR3 has 13 amino acids.

The chain is built from TRBV5-8 and TRBJ2-2; D is unclear. Per the germline V gene, CDR1 is SGHTS and CDR2 is YDEGEE. The V gene lost 4 bases and the J gene lost 8 bases, with 15 bases spanning the gap. The CDR3 has 14 amino acids. The DNA of the CDR3 is TGTGCCAGCAGCCCGCTGGCCTTCGCTGGGGAGCTGTTTTTT. Translated: CASSPLAFAGELFF. The full variable domain, completed using reference TRBV5-8 and TRBJ2-2, is EAGVTQSPTHLIKTRGQQATLRCSPISGHTSVYWYQQALGLGLQFLLWYDEGEERNRGNFPPRFSGRQFPNYSSELNVNALELEDSALYLCASSPLAFAGELFFGEGSRLTVL.

This chain connects TRBV9 to TRBJ2-1, with D possibly being TRBD2 (5 bases). Trimming left V 0 bases short and J 9 bases short, with 10 bases between. CDR1 SGDLS and CDR2 YYNGEE come from the germline V gene. The length of the CDR3 is 13 residues. The CDR3 sequence: CASSVVGGSEQFF. The CDR3 nucleotides read TGTGCCAGCAGCGTAGTCGGAGGTAGTGAGCAGTTCTTC.

The chain couples TRBV5-6 to TRBJ1-2; perhaps TRBD1 as D (5 bases). The length of the CDR3 is 13 residues. Germline V gene sequence: CDR1 SGHDT, CDR2 YYEEEE. V gave up 6 bases and J gave up 6 bases, with 15 bases separating them. Here the CDR3 reads CASKEQSRDGYTF. The CDR3 DNA sequence: TGTGCCAGCAAGGAGCAGAGCAGGGATGGCTACACCTTC.

This CDR3 is CASSLVGLAVYNEQFF. Written as DNA, the CDR3 is TGTGCCAGCAGCTTAGTAGGACTAGCGGTCTACAATGAGCAGTTCTTC. The chain recombines TRBV7-9 with TRBJ2-1; 10 bases line up with TRBD2. Germline V gene data show CDR1 as SEHNR and CDR2 as FQNEAQ (reference sequence). The CDR3 loop spans 16 amino acids. V dropped 1 base and J dropped 3; count of bases not matched to a gene: 3.

V and J are TRBV7-9 and TRBJ2-7, with a tentative D call TRBD1 (6 bases). Trimming removed 5 bases at V and 5 bases at J, with 13 bases between. The CDR3 is 13 amino acids. Germline CDR1 is SEHNR and CDR2 is FQNEAQ (reference sequence). The DNA for the CDR3 is TGTGCCAGCAGCAGAGGTGGGGGCAACGAGCAGTACTTC. This sequence encodes CASSRGGGNEQYF.

V is TRBV19 and J is TRBJ1-2; D is unclear. The CDR3 has 17 amino acids. The V gene's germline CDR1 is LNHDA and CDR2 SQIVND (reference sequence). The V end lost 3 bases, the J end lost 1 base, and 18 bases lay between the germline ends. CDR3 nucleotides: TGTGCCAGTAGTATTTACGCCGGCCGGGGAGTTAACTATGGCTACACCTTC. This codes for CASSIYAGRGVNYGYTF.

CDR3 loop: CASSGPLQKYQPQHF. The DNA of the CDR3 is TGTGCCAGCAGCGGGCCGCTCCAGAAATATCAGCCCCAGCATTTT. The chain employs TRBV7-8 and TRBJ1-5; D is uncertain. The CDR3 covers 15 residues. Trimming left V 5 bases short and J 5 bases short, with 16 bases between. Germline assignment: CDR1 SGHVS and CDR2 FQNEAQ. Combining the CDR3 with reference TRBV7-8 and TRBJ1-5 gives the whole variable domain GAGVSQSPRYKVAKRGQDVALRCDPISGHVSLFWYQQALGQGPEFLTYFQNEAQLDKSGLPSDRFFAERPEGSVSTLKIQRTQQEDSAVYLCASSGPLQKYQPQHFGDGTRLSIL.

The V gene is TRBV2, the J gene TRBJ2-6; possibly TRBD2 for D (5 bases). V gave up 0 bases and J gave up 1 base, with 16 bases separating them. Germline CDR1 SNHLY, CDR2 FYNNEI. CDR3 length: 19 residues. The CDR3 coding sequence is TGTGCCAGCAGTGAAGCGGTCGGAGGCAAAGAGTCTGGGGCCAACGTCCTGACTTTC. Its protein product is CASSEAVGGKESGANVLTF. Based on the CDR3 plus reference TRBV2 and TRBJ2-6, the full variable domain is EPEVTQTPSHQVTQMGQEVILRCVPISNHLYFYWYRQILGQKVEFLVSFYNNEISEKSEIFDDQFSVERPDGSNFTLKIRSTKLEDSAMYFCASSEAVGGKESGANVLTFGAGSRLTVL.

This clone has more than one count but fewer than ten. This sequence joins TRBV5-1 and TRBJ1-6; 8 positions agree with TRBD1. The trim removed 4 bases at V and 5 bases at J, leaving 5 bases unmatched. There are 15 residues in the CDR3. Germline V lookup: CDR1 SGHRS, CDR2 YFSETQ. This CDR3 is CASSPPTGDNSPLHF. CDR3 DNA sequence: TGCGCCAGCAGCCCACCGACAGGGGATAATTCACCCCTCCACTTT.